A selection of T cell receptor beta chains follows, all from one sample in a study of shared clonotypes between healthy human individuals. Some clones are missing from TCRdb's copy, which holds only in-frame ones; the method was immunoSEQ multiplex PCR. The sample records over 1.4 million clones, roughly 95% being singletons. Sequenced sample: naive CD4+ T cells sorted from blood. All receptors derive from a man aged 25 to 40 in good health. The CDR3 runs from the conserved cysteine through the conserved F or W. Fields, in order: D gene, J gene, clone size, V gene, CDR3 DNA, CDR3 protein. The D gene is left open where the match is weak. Clone sizes are given selectively: once, few, many, or a class where the clone is expanded.

D gene: NA; J gene: TRBJ1-2; clone size: NA; V gene: TRBV28; CDR3 DNA: TGTGCCAGCAGTCTACGGAAGAACTATGGCTACACCTTC; CDR3 protein: CASSLRKNYGYTF
D gene: NA; J gene: TRBJ2-1; clone size: NA; V gene: TRBV25-1; CDR3 DNA: TGTGCCAGCAGTGAAGGTTCCGAGCAGTTCTTC; CDR3 protein: CASSEGSEQFF
D gene: TRBD1; J gene: TRBJ2-7; clone size: NA; V gene: TRBV29-1; CDR3 DNA: TGCAGCGTTGCGCCCCGACAGGGTTCCTACGAGCAGTACTTC; CDR3 protein: CSVAPRQGSYEQYF
D gene: TRBD2; J gene: TRBJ2-7; clone size: NA; V gene: TRBV2; CDR3 DNA: TGTGCCAGCAGTGAAGACCAGCGGGAGTGGTTCGGGTCCTACGAGCAGTACTTC; CDR3 protein: CASSEDQREWFGSYEQYF
D gene: TRBD1; J gene: TRBJ1-2; clone size: NA; V gene: TRBV7-8; CDR3 DNA: TGTGCCAGCAGCTTTGGACAGGCTGACTATGGCTACACCTTC; CDR3 protein: CASSFGQADYGYTF
D gene: TRBD1; J gene: TRBJ1-2; clone size: NA; V gene: TRBV10-1; CDR3 DNA: TGCGCCAACACGGGACAGGGGGTAGACTATGGCTACACCTTC; CDR3 protein: CANTGQGVDYGYTF
D gene: TRBD2; J gene: TRBJ2-3; clone size: NA; V gene: TRBV7-9; CDR3 DNA: TGTGCCAGCAGCTTAGGACTAGCTCTGGATACGCAGTATTTT; CDR3 protein: CASSLGLALDTQYF
D gene: TRBD1; J gene: TRBJ1-1; clone size: NA; V gene: TRBV18; CDR3 DNA: TGTGCCAGCTCACCGGCGACAGGGGACACTGAAGCTTTCTTT; CDR3 protein: CASSPATGDTEAFF
D gene: NA; J gene: TRBJ2-3; clone size: NA; V gene: TRBV6-1; CDR3 DNA: TGTGCCAGCAGTCGTGTTTCTGGGACCACAGATACGCAGTATTTT; CDR3 protein: CASSRVSGTTDTQYF
D gene: NA; J gene: TRBJ2-3; clone size: NA; V gene: TRBV7-2; CDR3 DNA: TGTGCCAGCAGCTCCCCGCGGTACACAGATACGCAGTATTTT; CDR3 protein: CASSSPRYTDTQYF
D gene: TRBD1; J gene: TRBJ1-1; clone size: NA; V gene: TRBV29-1; CDR3 DNA: TGCAGCGTTGAGGGACAGGTGAACACTGAAGCTTTCTTT; CDR3 protein: CSVEGQVNTEAFF
D gene: NA; J gene: TRBJ1-4; clone size: NA; V gene: TRBV7-9; CDR3 DNA: TGTGCCAGCAGCACCGCCCTGTATGAAAAACTGTTTTTT; CDR3 protein: CASSTALYEKLFF
D gene: TRBD1; J gene: TRBJ2-5; clone size: once; V gene: TRBV29-1; CDR3 DNA: TGCAGCGTGGGACAGACCTACCAAGAGACCCAGTACTTC; CDR3 protein: CSVGQTYQETQYF
D gene: NA; J gene: TRBJ2-5; clone size: NA; V gene: TRBV19; CDR3 DNA: TGTGCCAGTAGTGGGACAATCGAAGAGACCCAGTACTTC; CDR3 protein: CASSGTIEETQYF
D gene: NA; J gene: TRBJ1-2; clone size: NA; V gene: TRBV28; CDR3 DNA: TGTGCCAGCAGCTCCCCCGGCAGGGATGATGGCTACACCTTC; CDR3 protein: CASSSPGRDDGYTF
D gene: NA; J gene: TRBJ2-2; clone size: NA; V gene: TRBV19; CDR3 DNA: TGTGCCAGTAGTATCGGTTTCCACACCGGGGAGCTGTTTTTT; CDR3 protein: CASSIGFHTGELFF
D gene: TRBD2; J gene: TRBJ2-2; clone size: few; V gene: TRBV5-1; CDR3 DNA: TGCGCCAGCAGCTTTATCGCGGGAGGGAACACCGGGGAGCTGTTTTTT; CDR3 protein: CASSFIAGGNTGELFF
D gene: NA; J gene: TRBJ2-1; clone size: once; V gene: TRBV2; CDR3 DNA: TGTGCCAGCAGCGTCCCCTCCAATGAGCAGTTCTTC; CDR3 protein: CASSVPSNEQFF
D gene: TRBD1; J gene: TRBJ2-2; clone size: NA; V gene: TRBV6-5; CDR3 DNA: TGTGCCAGCAGACTCGGACAGGGATCCGGGGAGCTGTTTTTT; CDR3 protein: CASRLGQGSGELFF
D gene: NA; J gene: TRBJ2-5; clone size: NA; V gene: TRBV18; CDR3 DNA: TGTGCCAGCCAGGGTGTGGGCCAAGAGACCCAGTACTTC; CDR3 protein: CASQGVGQETQYF
D gene: NA; J gene: TRBJ2-1; clone size: NA; V gene: TRBV29-1; CDR3 DNA: TGCAGCGCCCCTGGGGGATCAGCGTACAATGAGCAGTTCTTC; CDR3 protein: CSAPGGSAYNEQFF
D gene: TRBD2; J gene: TRBJ2-1; clone size: NA; V gene: TRBV29-1; CDR3 DNA: TGCAGCGTTGAACCCGGGGGGTACAATGAGCAGTTCTTC; CDR3 protein: CSVEPGGYNEQFF